This T cell receptor beta chain came from a study of blood T cell repertoires in COVID-19 (dated by TCRdb to about 2020). Regarding the complete study: Samples covering the acute and convalescent phases of COVID-19 were provided by collaborators in the United States, Italy and Spain. Where available, HLA class I and class II types were obtained from metadata supplied by the sample provider rather than from assay-based typing. A de-identified subject ID, COVID-19 status, age in years and sex were almost always included in the sample metadata. The samples were drawn from the first 160 participants of the ongoing ImmuneRACE study and from 1,254 subjects provided by 6 global collaborators. Subjects who had been exposed to COVID-19, were actively infected with it, or had recovered from it provided the deeply sampled blood TCRbeta repertoires that made up the dataset. The prospective study material was composed of cDNA or gDNA derived from T cells, B-cell-depleted T cells, or PBMCs. The repertoires were made available in a free public database intended to serve as a resource for research on the immune response to SARS-CoV-2. The investigation overall reported the following: The quantity of clinical and demographic metadata differed by source and by participant and was supplied without curation.

A word on this clone: Its specific antigen is unknown. Base-call qualities are not available, and no considerably larger clone is one nucleotide away.

At one collaborating source in Seattle, patients were enrolled during active infection and were followed longitudinally through the course of disease. Collaborating institutions collected whole blood in K2EDTA tubes following their own protocols. For TCRbeta analysis, collaborators shipped samples in one of three forms: frozen whole blood, isolated PBMCs, or DNA extracted from either of those sample types. TCRbeta CDR3 regions were amplified from genomic DNA using the immunoSEQ Assay, a bias-controlled multiplex PCR. The authors processed their data as follows. Within the assay, amplification of reference gene primers was used to estimate how many nucleated cells each sample contained. To quantify the absolute abundance of each unique TCRbeta CDR3 rearrangement, sequence reads were collapsed and filtered. Productive Simpson clonality was computed per sample as the square root of Simpson's diversity index over productive rearrangements. TCRdb took this table from immuneACCESS and kept in-frame rearrangements with V and J called. Such tables lack part of the clones; where checked against another copy, unresolved V genes explain under half of the gap, and the rest is unexplained. V and J calls and clone size are those listed in that table; D and trimming were worked out from the DNA. This sample comprises about 350,000 clones, around nine tenths of them detected only once. The ten largest clonotypes hold 7.1% of the sample.

V loses 2 bases, J loses 1 base, and the germline ends lie 9 bases apart. The germline V gene gives CDR1 as MNHEY and CDR2 as SVGEGT. The cysteine opens and the phenylalanine closes a CDR3 of 15 amino acids. Only the CDR3 DNA is retained, 45 bases long and in frame from the first base. Recombination linked TRBV6-2 or TRBV6-3 to TRBJ1-5; there is no confident call for the D gene. The clonotype was recovered from a woman in her fifties or sixties with COVID-19, enrolled during active disease. Sequenced material: peripheral blood. The CDR3 has the sequence CASSYDGLSNQPQHF. At the DNA level, the sequence is TGTGCCAGCAGTTACGACGGACTGAGCAATCAGCCCCAGCATTTT.